The 21 T cell receptor beta chains below were found in one sample sequenced in a study of T cells in Graves' hyperthyroidism and ophthalmopathy. TCR beta CDR3 sequences were amplified from RNA transcripts. TCR CDR3 underwent first-round RT-PCR with the HTBI primer set. In TCRdb, the multiplex PCR reads were re-called with MiXCR into one record per CDR3 protein. The sample contains 700,000 or so distinct CDR3 sequences, about 15% of which appear only once. Source material: blood. The receptors were gathered from a man between 18 and 35 years old with Graves' hyperthyroidism.

The CDR3 DNA reads as TGTGCCAGCAGCCAAGGACCGGGAGGCTGGTACGAGCAGTACTTC. Amino acids: CASSQGPGGWYEQYF. The chain couples TRBV3-1 to TRBJ2-7, with 7 bases that match TRBD2. Germline V CDR1 and CDR2: LGHDT, YNNKEL (reference sequence). V lost 1 base and J lost 4; bases outside the gene matches: 7. The CDR3 has 15 residues.

Worth noting for this clonotype: A clone one base away is much larger, so this may be a read error. The gene calls are TRBV6-9 and TRBJ1-5; 9 bases are shared with TRBD1. The CDR3 covers 16 residues. In germline, CDR1 is MNHGY, CDR2 SVAAGI. The CDR3 reads CARSYVRTGADQPQHF. The CDR3 DNA reads as TGTGCCAGGAGTTACGTCCGGACAGGGGCGGATCAGCCCCAGCATTTT.

Many counts were recorded for this clonotype. This chain uses TRBV10-3 with TRBJ2-5, with D unresolved. Trimming took off 3 bases at V and 3 bases at J, with 8 bases between the two ends. CDR1 is ENHRY and CDR2 is SYGVKD in the germline V gene. The CDR3 totals 13 residues. DNA of the CDR3: TGTGCCATCAGTGAAACTCGGGAAGAGACCCAGTACTTC. This encodes CAISETREETQYF.

This clonotype was seen only a few times. The CDR3 coding sequence is TGTGCCAGCAGCGCCCGGGGACAGGGGCAGCAAGCGGAGACAGATACGCAGTATTTT. This codes for CASSARGQGQQAETDTQYF. V usage is TRBV9 and J usage is TRBJ2-3; 10 nucleotides line up with TRBD1. Germline lookup yields CDR1 SGDLS and CDR2 YYNGEE. Trimming removed 3 bases from V and 3 bases from J; junction bases left unmatched: 16. This CDR3 spans 19 amino acids.

This clonotype was seen a few times. The CDR3 DNA sequence: TGTGCCAGCAGCCCTTCGATAGCGGGAGGGTACAATGAGCAGTTCTTC. Protein product: CASSPSIAGGYNEQFF. The chain uses TRBV5-4 and TRBJ2-1, with TRBD2 matching 11 bases. V was pared by 4 bases and J by 4 bases, with 7 bases of the junction left unmatched. The CDR3 consists of 16 residues. CDR1 is SGHNT and CDR2 is YYREEE in the germline V gene (reference sequence).

This clonotype was recorded many times. The gene calls are TRBV10-3 and TRBJ1-2; D not certain. The CDR3 is 13 amino acids. Germline V gives CDR1 ENHRY, CDR2 SYGVKD. V gave up 6 bases and J gave up 6 bases, with 14 bases separating them. The CDR3 spells CAISADIQDGYTF. The CDR3 region has the DNA TGTGCCATCAGCGCCGACATACAAGATGGCTACACCTTC.

This clonotype was observed a handful of times. The chain carries TRBV6-1 and TRBJ1-2; D is unclear. Germline CDR1 MNHNS, CDR2 SASEGT. The length of the CDR3 is 13 residues. Trimming cost V 8 bases and J 6 bases, with 16 bases left between them. CDR3 protein: CASAPLRRDGYTF. The CDR3 DNA reads as TGTGCCAGCGCCCCACTAAGAAGAGATGGCTACACCTTC.

This clonotype was detected many times. V usage is TRBV6-1 and J usage is TRBJ2-3, with D possibly TRBD2 on 5 matching bases. The V and J ends lost 8 bases and 5 bases respectively, with 11 bases between them. Germline values: CDR1 MNHNS, CDR2 SASEGT. This CDR3 spans 12 amino acids. CDR3 sequence: CASAESGDTQYF. CDR3 bases: TGTGCCAGCGCTGAAAGCGGAGATACGCAGTATTTT.

V is TRBV4-3 and J is TRBJ2-1; 7 nucleotides align to TRBD1. V trimming: 0 bases; J trimming: 8 bases; junction bases outside the gene matches: 4. The CDR3 is 14 amino acids. CDR1 is LGHNA and CDR2 is YSLEER in the germline V gene. CDR3: CASSQEQGTDEQFF. The CDR3 coding sequence is TGCGCCAGCAGCCAAGAACAGGGGACCGATGAGCAGTTCTTC.

V gene TRBV4-1 combines with J gene TRBJ2-3; D possibly corresponds to TRBD1 (6 bases). The CDR3 loop spans 15 amino acids. The germline V gene has CDR1 MGHRA and CDR2 YSYEKL. Trimming left V 4 bases short and J 2 bases short, with 13 bases between. CDR3 in amino acids: CASSLGTRFTDTQYF. The CDR3, as DNA: TGCGCCAGCAGCCTCGGGACACGCTTCACAGATACGCAGTATTTT.

Many counts were recorded for this clonotype. The V gene is TRBV28, the J gene TRBJ1-1; possible D gene TRBD1, 5 bases. In germline, CDR1 is MDHEN, CDR2 SYDVKM. The CDR3 has 15 residues. V was shortened by 6 bases and J by 2 bases, with 16 bases between the two germline ends. CDR3 bases: TGTGCCAGCAGCCCCGGGACTGCATTAAACACTGAAGCTTTCTTT. Amino acid sequence: CASSPGTALNTEAFF.

This clonotype was observed a handful of times. The rearrangement links TRBV7-2 to TRBJ2-5; possibly TRBD1 or TRBD2 for D (5 bases each). CDR3 length equals 15 residues. Trimming removed 0 bases from V and 7 bases from J, with 15 bases in between. Germline CDR1 SGHTA, CDR2 FQGNSA. The CDR3: CASSLAGVGSGTQYF. CDR3 coding DNA: TGTGCCAGCAGCTTAGCGGGGGTAGGGTCGGGGACCCAGTACTTC.

V is TRBV7-9 and J is TRBJ1-4; 8 bases are shared with TRBD1. This CDR3 comprises 15 residues. The germline V gene has CDR1 SEHNR and CDR2 FQNEAQ (reference sequence). V shed 4 bases, J shed 6 bases, and the junction held 7 bases outside the gene matches. Written as DNA, the CDR3 is TGTGCCAGCAGCTCGAGCCGGGACAGGCATGAAAAACTGTTTTTT. It encodes CASSSSRDRHEKLFF.

This clonotype was seen at least ten times. The chain carries TRBV28 and TRBJ2-7; no definite D call. CDR1 and CDR2 from the germline V gene are MDHEN and SYDVKM. Trimming cost V 7 bases and J 0 bases, with 4 bases left between them. The CDR3 extends over 11 amino acids. CDR3 loop: CASTSSYEQYF. The CDR3 coding sequence is TGTGCCAGCACTAGCTCCTACGAGCAGTACTTC.

This clonotype was recorded many times. The chain has TRBV2 and TRBJ2-7; 7 bases match TRBD2. Germline lookup yields CDR1 SNHLY and CDR2 FYNNEI. This CDR3 has 14 amino acids. V was clipped by 3 bases and J by 5 bases; unmatched bases: 7. The chain's CDR3 is CASSELVGGNEQYF. The DNA for the CDR3 is TGTGCCAGCAGTGAGCTGGTCGGGGGGAACGAGCAGTACTTC. The variable domain in full, with the rest retrieved from reference TRBV2 and TRBJ2-7, is EPEVTQTPSHQVTQMGQEVILRCVPISNHLYFYWYRQILGQKVEFLVSFYNNEISEKSEIFDDQFSVERPDGSNFTLKIRSTKLEDSAMYFCASSELVGGNEQYFGPGTRLTVT.

The gene calls are TRBV7-3 and TRBJ2-2; perhaps TRBD1 as D (6 bases). Trimming removed 2 bases from V and 0 bases from J, with 10 bases in between. CDR1 is SGHTA, CDR2 FQGTGA, per germline. This CDR3 is built from 16 residues. In DNA, the CDR3 is TGTGCCAGCAGCTTACGTGGGGGCCCGAACACCGGGGAGCTGTTTTTT. As protein: CASSLRGGPNTGELFF.

J is TRBJ2-2 and V is TRBV7-6, with a possible D match to TRBD2 (5 bases). There are 19 residues in the CDR3. With 4 bases removed from V and 1 base from J, the gap between germline ends came to 22 bases. CDR1 is SGHVS and CDR2 is FNYEAQ in the germline V gene. CDR3 DNA sequence: TGTGCCAGCAGCTCTCGTATCGAGCGGCTCGCTTGGAACACCGGGGAGCTGTTTTTT. Residues: CASSSRIERLAWNTGELFF.

This clonotype was observed a handful of times. The chain joins TRBV20-1 to TRBJ1-2; 7 nucleotides line up with TRBD1. The V and J ends lost 4 bases and 4 bases, in that order; junction bases with no gene match: 9. CDR3 length: 14 residues. Per the germline V gene, CDR1 is DFQATT and CDR2 is SNEGSKA (reference sequence). Written as DNA, the CDR3 is TGCAGTGCTACACAACCCGACAGGGCCTATGGCTACACCTTC. It is translated as CSATQPDRAYGYTF.

This clonotype was observed many times. This chain uses TRBV27 with TRBJ2-7; 10 nucleotides match TRBD2. The V segment lost 1 base and the J segment 3 bases; nucleotides outside the gene matches: 3. This CDR3 has 15 amino acids. Germline loops: CDR1 MNHEY, CDR2 SMNVEV (reference sequence). The CDR3 DNA follows: TGTGCCAGCAGTTTATTGGCTAGCGGGAGCTACGAGCAGTACTTC. Translating gives CASSLLASGSYEQYF.

V gene TRBV9 combines with J gene TRBJ2-3; unclear D gene. Germline V CDR1 and CDR2: SGDLS, YYNGEE. The CDR3 sequence is 14 residues long. V gave up 3 bases and J gave up 1 base, with 9 bases separating them. CDR3 coding DNA: TGTGCCAGCAGCGGAGGAGTCCGCACAGATACGCAGTATTTT. As protein: CASSGGVRTDTQYF.

This clonotype was recorded many times. V usage is TRBV12-3 or TRBV12-4 and J usage is TRBJ2-1, with unresolved D. Trimming took 3 bases from V and 5 from J, leaving 11 bases between them. This CDR3 region has 14 residues. The CDR3 is CASSFQAINNEQFF. The CDR3 bases are TGTGCCAGCAGTTTTCAGGCTATCAACAATGAGCAGTTCTTC.